The 20 T cell receptor beta chains in this list originate from one sample, sequenced in a study of T cells in localized non-small cell lung cancer. Assay: immunoSEQ multiplex PCR; the TCRdb copy retains only in-frame clones and omits some. The repertoire includes more than 45,000 clones, 86% of them detected once, and 18% sits in the top ten. Source: peripheral blood, taken before any cancer treatment. These TCRs come from a male donor at least 60 years old with stage III squamous cell lung carcinoma.

This chain connects TRBV19 to TRBJ1-2; D is uncertain. Trimming stripped 3 bases from V and 4 bases from J, with 12 bases between. The CDR3 is made up of 14 amino acids. Per the germline V gene, CDR1 is LNHDA and CDR2 is SQIVND (reference sequence). In DNA, the CDR3 is TGTGCCAGTAGTATTTACAGTAACTCCTATGGCTACACCTTC. Its protein product is CASSIYSNSYGYTF. The whole variable domain, remainder taken from reference TRBV19 and TRBJ1-2, is DGGITQSPKYLFRKEGQNVTLSCEQNLNHDAMYWYRQDPGQGLRLIYYSQIVNDFQKGDIAEGYSVSREKKESFPLTVTSAQKNPTAFYLCASSIYSNSYGYTFGSGTRLTVV.

The gene calls are TRBV7-9 and TRBJ2-4; 8 bases agree with TRBD1. This CDR3 is built from 14 residues. CDR1 is SEHNR and CDR2 is FQNEAQ in the germline V gene (reference sequence). V was clipped by 5 bases and J by 6 bases; unmatched bases: 6. DNA for the CDR3: TGTGCCAGCAGCGCCCGGGACAGGCCAAACATTCAGTACTTC. Its translation: CASSARDRPNIQYF. Filled out from reference TRBV7-9 and TRBJ2-4, the complete variable domain reads DTGVSQNPRHKITKRGQNVTFRCDPISEHNRLYWYRQTLGQGPEFLTYFQNEAQLEKSRLLSDRFSAERPKGSFSTLEIQRTEQGDSAMYLCASSARDRPNIQYFGAGTRLSVL.

The rearrangement links TRBV7-8 to TRBJ2-7, with 9 nucleotides matching TRBD2. The CDR3 runs to 15 residues. The V gene end was trimmed by 5 bases and the J gene end by 2 bases; junction bases not matched to a gene: 7. Germline V lookup: CDR1 SGHVS, CDR2 FQNEAQ. The CDR3 loop is CASSPVQRGAYEQYF. DNA for the CDR3: TGTGCCAGCAGCCCAGTCCAGCGGGGGGCCTACGAGCAGTACTTC.

This clone was found once. V and J are TRBV7-8 and TRBJ2-2; 9 nucleotides match TRBD1. Germline V lookup: CDR1 SGHVS, CDR2 FQNEAQ. There are 16 residues in the CDR3. Trimming removed 5 bases from V and 7 bases from J; junction bases left unmatched: 11. CDR3 amino acids: CASSVPGQGRNGELFF. DNA of the CDR3: TGTGCCAGCAGCGTACCGGGACAGGGAAGGAACGGGGAGCTGTTTTTT.

This clone occurred once. One junction end does not reproduce the germline sequence, and a read error may be involved. The chain carries TRBV2 and TRBJ1-1; weak D call: TRBD1 (6 bases). The CDR3 runs 15 residues. Germline V gene sequence: CDR1 SNHLY, CDR2 FYNNEI. The CDR3 here is CASSGSRGPPSLVLF. For the CDR3, the DNA is TGTGCCAGCAGTGGGTCCAGGGGTCCTCCTTCTCTCGTCCTCTTT. Full variable domain (remainder filled in from reference TRBV2 and TRBJ1-1): EPEVTQTPSHQVTQMGQEVILRCVPISNHLYFYWYRQILGQKVEFLVSFYNNEISEKSEIFDDQFSVERPDGSNFTLKIRSTKLEDSAMYFCASSGSRGPPSLVLFGQGTRLTVV.

The V and J genes are TRBV19 and TRBJ2-3; the D gene could be TRBD1 or TRBD2 (6 bases each). Germline CDR1 LNHDA, CDR2 SQIVND (reference sequence). V shed 4 bases and J shed 4 bases, with 12 bases lying between them. The CDR3 is 14 amino acids. In nucleotides, the CDR3 is TGTGCCAGTAGTAACCGGGGGCGCGCAGATACGCAGTATTTT. Translating it yields CASSNRGRADTQYF.

This clone showed up just a few times. The chain recombines TRBV6-1 with TRBJ1-5; D unresolved. CDR3 size: 14 residues. Germline V lookup: CDR1 MNHNS, CDR2 SASEGT. V gave up 0 bases and J gave up 4 bases, with 7 bases separating them. The chain's CDR3 is CASSEAPGNQPQHF. The CDR3 DNA follows: TGTGCCAGCAGTGAAGCGCCCGGTAATCAGCCCCAGCATTTT.

This chain uses TRBV19 with TRBJ1-1; no clear D. CDR3 length: 12 amino acids. Trimming left V 9 bases short and J 0 bases short, with 8 bases between. CDR1 is LNHDA and CDR2 is SQIVND in the germline V gene (reference sequence). The DNA for the CDR3 is TGTGCCAGCTCGGAGGTGAACACTGAAGCTTTCTTT. Encoded protein: CASSEVNTEAFF.

The rearrangement links TRBV25-1 to TRBJ2-5, with 7 bases aligning to TRBD1. Trimming at V came to 5 bases and at J to 0 bases, leaving 6 bases not matched to a gene. CDR1 is MGHDK, CDR2 SYGVNS, per germline. The CDR3 contains 15 residues. CDR3 nucleotide sequence: TGTGCCAGCAGTCAGGACAGGACGTACCAAGAGACCCAGTACTTC. As protein: CASSQDRTYQETQYF.

This clone was detected only once. The chain has TRBV29-1 and TRBJ2-1, with D unresolved. CDR1 is SQVTM and CDR2 is ANQGSEA in the germline V gene. The V end lost 4 bases, the J end lost 3 bases, and 1 base lay between the germline ends. This CDR3 region has 10 residues. The CDR3 DNA follows: TGCAGCGTTGGCTACAATGAGCAGTTCTTC. Translating gives CSVGYNEQFF.

The V gene is TRBV27, the J gene TRBJ1-1; 8 bases line up with TRBD1. The CDR3 has 14 residues. With 5 bases clipped from V and 9 bases from J, the junction kept 11 bases outside the gene matches. Germline values: CDR1 MNHEY, CDR2 SMNVEV (reference sequence). In DNA, the CDR3 is TGTGCCAGCAGTACGGACAGGGATTTTCTGAAAGCTTTCTTT. Protein product: CASSTDRDFLKAFF.

The CDR3 coding sequence is TGTGCCAGCAGCCAAGACAGGGGATTCCGCTCTGGGGCCAACGTCCTGACTTTC. It specifies CASSQDRGFRSGANVLTF. The chain couples TRBV4-2 to TRBJ2-6; TRBD1 is a possible D gene (6 bases). CDR1 is LGHNA and CDR2 is YNFKEQ in the germline V gene. This CDR3 is built from 18 residues. Trimming removed 0 bases at V and 0 bases at J, with 12 bases between.

The rearrangement joins TRBV6-6 to TRBJ1-2; TRBD1 aligns across 8 bases. Germline V gene lookup returns CDR1 MNHNY and CDR2 SVGAGI (reference sequence). Trimming at V came to 6 bases and at J to 7 bases, leaving 7 bases not matched to a gene. The CDR3 is 13 residues long. The CDR3 sequence is CASSEQGVSGYTF. The CDR3 region has the DNA TGTGCCAGCAGCGAACAGGGGGTTAGTGGCTACACCTTC.

The chain's CDR3 is CASSLWADTQYF. CDR3 sequence (DNA): TGTGCCAGCAGCTTATGGGCAGATACGCAGTATTTT. The rearrangement links TRBV7-6 to TRBJ2-3; D gene unclear. The CDR3 consists of 12 residues. Germline CDR1 reads SGHVS; CDR2 reads FNYEAQ. V lost 2 bases to trimming and J lost 4 bases, with 4 bases between them.

The chain couples TRBV9 to TRBJ1-1; TRBD1 matches at 9 bases. Trimming at V came to 3 bases and at J to 4 bases, leaving 7 bases not matched to a gene. Germline V CDR1 and CDR2: SGDLS, YYNGEE. This CDR3 is built from 15 residues. The CDR3 DNA is TGTGCCAGCAGCGCCCTTACAGGGGGCATCACTGAAGCTTTCTTT. Translating gives CASSALTGGITEAFF.

This chain links TRBV7-8 with TRBJ2-1; 7 bases fit TRBD2. The CDR3 runs to 15 residues. V shed 2 bases and J 6 bases; nucleotides not matched to a gene: 7. Germline CDR1 reads SGHVS; CDR2 reads FQNEAQ. CDR3 nucleotide sequence: TGTGCCAGCAGCTTATCCGGATCTAGCGGCAATGAGCAGTTCTTC. It yields the protein CASSLSGSSGNEQFF.

The chain links TRBV29-1 to TRBJ2-3, with D perhaps matching TRBD1 or TRBD2 (6 bases each). The length of the CDR3 is 13 residues. The germline V and J ends were trimmed by 7 bases and 3 bases, with 14 bases remaining between them. Germline loops: CDR1 SQVTM, CDR2 ANQGSEA. The CDR3 nucleotides read TGCAGCGCCGGGCAGGGGACTACAGATACGCAGTATTTT. Its protein product is CSAGQGTTDTQYF.

V and J are TRBV7-8 and TRBJ2-1; 10 bases are a match to TRBD2. J gave up 9 bases and V 0 bases, and 17 bases lay outside the gene matches. Germline lookup yields CDR1 SGHVS and CDR2 FQNEAQ. The CDR3 runs 19 residues. The CDR3 spells CASSLAWASSGSAVSEQFF. CDR3 coding DNA: TGTGCCAGCAGCTTAGCATGGGCGTCTAGCGGGAGTGCTGTGAGTGAGCAGTTCTTC.

The genes are TRBV7-9 and TRBJ1-3, with TRBD1 as a possible D gene (5 bases). The length of the CDR3 is 15 residues. V was pared by 4 bases and J by 0 bases, with 10 bases between. CDR1 and CDR2 (germline): SEHNR, FQNEAQ (reference sequence). CDR3: CASSWGGRSGNTIYF. The DNA for the CDR3 is TGTGCCAGCAGCTGGGGCGGACGCTCTGGAAACACCATATATTTT.

The chain links TRBV5-5 to TRBJ1-4; TRBD1 might be the D (5 bases). This CDR3 is 16 amino acids long. CDR1 and CDR2 (germline): SGHKS, YYEKEE (reference sequence). V lost 2 bases and J lost 10, with 21 bases in between. CDR3 in DNA: TGTGCCAGCAGCTTCGAGACGGGCAGGGAGGTTGGAAAACTGTTTTTT. It is translated as CASSFETGREVGKLFF.